This is a list of T cell receptor beta chains from one sample in a study of shared clonotypes between healthy human individuals. TCRdb's table, derived via immunoSEQ multiplex PCR, lists solely in-frame clones and lacks some. This table holds about 1.1 million clones, 70% to 85% found once. The specimen sequenced was memory CD4+ T cells from PBMCs. Every receptor here comes from a man aged 18-30 years in good health. Some clones in this sample may be carry-over from other donors' samples. Each CDR3 is given with its conserved first and last residue. D genes are given only for firm matches. Size values are once, few and many counts, or a class for expanded clones, and some rows have none.

. . 14 TRBJ1-2 TRBV7-3 CASSLSQGLDGYTF TGTGCCAGCAGCTTATCCCAGGGTCTCGATGGCTACACCTTC
. TRBD2 14 TRBJ2-1 TRBV6-1 CASDSGSTNNEQFF TGTGCCAGCGATAGCGGGAGTACCAACAATGAGCAGTTCTTC
. . 14 TRBJ2-7 TRBV5-6 CASSFRFTSYEQYF TGTGCCAGCAGCTTCAGGTTCACCTCCTACGAGCAGTACTTC
. . 14 TRBJ2-5 TRBV11-2 CASSLGQGPQTQYF TGTGCCAGCAGCTTAGGGCAGGGCCCCCAGACCCAGTACTTC
few . 18 TRBJ1-4 TRBV4-3 CASSQEIFKVVPNEKLFF TGCGCCAGCAGCCAAGAAATTTTTAAGGTTGTCCCTAATGAAAAACTGTTTTTT
. . 13 TRBJ1-3 TRBV19 CASKRSSGNTIYF TGTGCCAGTAAACGGTCCTCTGGAAACACCATATATTTT
. TRBD1 14 TRBJ1-2 TRBV6-5 CASIPRDRDYGYTF TGTGCCAGCATCCCTCGCGACAGGGACTATGGCTACACCTTC
. TRBD1 16 TRBJ1-5 TRBV10-1 CASRGTGGYSNQPQHF TGCGCCAGCCGCGGGACAGGGGGATATAGCAATCAGCCCCAGCATTTT
few TRBD1 15 TRBJ1-4 TRBV28 CASSAQGASNEKLFF TGTGCCAGCAGTGCCCAGGGGGCGTCTAATGAAAAACTGTTTTTT
once . 15 TRBJ1-4 TRBV19 CASSFRGSTNEKLFF TGTGCCAGTAGTTTCAGGGGTTCAACTAATGAAAAACTGTTTTTT
. TRBD1 15 TRBJ2-7 TRBV19 CASSISGTGVGEQYF TGTGCCAGTAGTATCTCCGGGACAGGGGTGGGCGAGCAGTACTTC
. TRBD2 16 TRBJ2-5 TRBV5-1 CASSLAPSGRGETQYF TGCGCCAGCAGCTTGGCCCCTAGCGGGAGAGGGGAGACCCAGTACTTC
. . 14 TRBJ2-1 TRBV7-9 CASSLVGPYNEQFF TGTGCCAGCAGCTTAGTGGGGCCCTACAATGAGCAGTTCTTC
. . 15 TRBJ1-4 TRBV6-5 CASGAIGSYNEKLFF TGTGCCAGCGGGGCAATAGGCAGCTATAATGAAAAACTGTTTTTT
once . 18 TRBJ2-7 TRBV28 CASKGNRPTAGFSYEQYF TGTGCCAGCAAGGGCAACCGACCGACGGCGGGATTCTCCTACGAGCAGTACTTC
. . 14 TRBJ1-1 TRBV7-9 CASSLYQGGTEAFF TGTGCCAGCAGCTTATATCAGGGCGGCACTGAAGCTTTCTTT
. . 13 TRBJ2-2 TRBV7-2 CASSQLPGGELFF TGTGCCAGCAGTCAATTGCCCGGCGGGGAGCTGTTTTTT
. . 15 TRBJ2-7 TRBV28 CASSRWRAISYEQYF TGTGCCAGCAGTAGGTGGCGTGCGATTTCCTACGAGCAGTACTTC
. . 13 TRBJ1-2 TRBV25-1 CASRGAPNYGYTF TGTGCCAGCCGGGGGGCCCCCAACTATGGCTACACCTTC
. . 13 TRBJ1-2 TRBV27 CASSPRQNYGYTF TGTGCCAGCAGTCCGCGTCAGAACTATGGCTACACCTTC
. . 15 TRBJ2-3 TRBV7-3 CASSFTGGRTDTQYF TGTGCCAGCAGCTTCACAGGCGGGCGCACAGATACGCAGTATTTT
once . 13 TRBJ2-2 TRBV5-4 CASSFENTGELFF TGTGCCAGCAGCTTCGAAAACACCGGGGAGCTGTTTTTT
few TRBD2 19 TRBJ2-3 TRBV4-2 CASSQVLFRAGGLADTQYF TGTGCCAGCAGCCAAGTTCTGTTTCGAGCGGGAGGGTTGGCAGATACGCAGTATTTT
. TRBD2 11 TRBJ2-7 TRBV20-1 CSVSGGGEQYF TGCAGTGTTTCTGGGGGGGGCGAGCAGTACTTC
. . 13 TRBJ2-3 TRBV6-1 CASNPGGTDTQYF TGTGCCAGCAATCCAGGGGGCACAGATACGCAGTATTTT
. TRBD1 15 TRBJ2-7 TRBV7-2 CASSLEARGTYEQYF TGTGCCAGCAGCTTAGAGGCCAGGGGGACCTACGAGCAGTACTTC
. . 14 TRBJ1-1 TRBV28 CASSLTTMNTEAFF TGTGCCAGCAGTTTGACGACCATGAACACTGAAGCTTTCTTT
. TRBD2 15 TRBJ2-1 TRBV6-6 CASRSGTSGNYEQFF TGTGCCAGCAGATCCGGGACTAGCGGGAACTATGAGCAGTTCTTC
. TRBD2 15 TRBJ2-1 TRBV18 CASSPTGTSGIEQFF TGTGCCAGCTCACCAACAGGGACTAGCGGGATTGAGCAGTTCTTC
many TRBD1 14 TRBJ1-2 TRBV4-2 CASRTTGVDYGYTF TGTGCCAGCAGGACGACAGGGGTGGACTATGGCTACACCTTC
. . 15 TRBJ1-3 TRBV28 CASSSPSGSGNTIYF TGTGCCAGCAGCTCCCCGTCAGGCTCTGGAAACACCATATATTTT
. . 12 TRBJ2-5 TRBV2 CASSQGRETQYF TGTGCCAGCAGCCAGGGGAGGGAGACCCAGTACTTC
few . 13 TRBJ1-1 TRBV14 CASSQAPRTEAFF TGTGCCAGCAGCCAAGCTCCGAGGACAGAAGCTTTCTTT
. . 16 TRBJ1-5 TRBV5-8 CASSPLRGSGNQPQHF TGTGCCAGCAGCCCCCTGAGGGGTAGTGGGAATCAGCCCCAGCATTTT
few TRBD1 15 TRBJ1-2 TRBV25-1 CASSGYPLRGHGYTF TGTGCCAGCAGTGGCTACCCCCTCAGGGGGCATGGCTACACCTTC
. . 14 TRBJ2-7 TRBV7-2 CASSSRTRPYEQYF TGTGCCAGCAGCTCTAGGACCCGTCCCTACGAGCAGTACTTC
. . 12 TRBJ1-2 TRBV6-4 CASSDSIGGYTF TGTGCCAGCAGTGACTCGATCGGGGGCTACACCTTC
. TRBD2 16 TRBJ2-1 TRBV6-5 CASSYSPLAENNEQFF TGTGCCAGCAGTTACTCGCCTCTAGCGGAAAACAATGAGCAGTTCTTC
. . 17 TRBJ2-4 TRBV28 CASSLWRTALAKNIQYF TGTGCCAGCAGTTTATGGCGCACCGCCCTAGCCAAAAACATTCAGTACTTC
. TRBD2 15 TRBJ2-7 TRBV27 CASSFRLAGVYEQYF TGTGCCAGCAGTTTTCGGCTAGCGGGAGTCTACGAGCAGTACTTC